This T cell receptor beta chain comes out of a study of cytomegalovirus exposure and HLA in healthy donors. For the study at large: Counted in an early data release were about 85 million unique TCRs from HLA-typed donors.

This clone was recorded once. Its matching antigen is unknown. Study results and limitations: The listing of about 150 TCR beta chains classed them as cytomegalovirus-associated.

13 Jbeta primers and 60 Vbeta primers were used for the PCR. Sequenced by immunoSEQ multiplex PCR; TCRdb stores in-frame clones only, minus some. Here the sample spans tens of thousands of clones, over 60% being singletons. The ends were cut back, 5 bases at V and 5 bases at J, with 15 bases in the middle. This CDR3 is 15 amino acids long. Per the germline V gene, CDR1 is SGHTA and CDR2 is FQGTGA. Each donor was healthy, and each was a bone marrow donor. The specimen was PBMCs. The chain couples TRBV7-3 to TRBJ2-2, with a tentative D call TRBD1 (7 bases). The TCR was taken from a woman in her forties or fifties in good health and CMV-seropositive. DNA for the CDR3: TGTGCCAGCAGCCAGGGGGGCCCCAATACCGGGGAGCTGTTTTTT. This gives the protein CASSQGGPNTGELFF.